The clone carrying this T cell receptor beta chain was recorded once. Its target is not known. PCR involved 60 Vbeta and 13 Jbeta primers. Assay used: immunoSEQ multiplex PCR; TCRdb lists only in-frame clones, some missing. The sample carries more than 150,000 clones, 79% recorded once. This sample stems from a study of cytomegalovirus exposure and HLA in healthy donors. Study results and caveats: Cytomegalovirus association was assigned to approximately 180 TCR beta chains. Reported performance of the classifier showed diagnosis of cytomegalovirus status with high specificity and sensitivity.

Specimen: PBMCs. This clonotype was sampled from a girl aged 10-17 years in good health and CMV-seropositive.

CDR3 residues: CASRPFGGRGETQYF. CDR3 nucleotide sequence: TGTGCCAGCAGACCATTTGGGGGGAGGGGAGAGACCCAGTACTTC. The V call is TRBV2, the J call TRBJ2-5; the match to TRBD2 covers 7 bases. The germline CDR1 and CDR2 sequences are SNHLY and FYNNEI. V lost 6 bases and J lost 4; bases outside the gene matches: 11. The CDR3 is 15 amino acids. The whole variable domain, remainder taken from reference TRBV2 and TRBJ2-5, is EPEVTQTPSHQVTQMGQEVILRCVPISNHLYFYWYRQILGQKVEFLVSFYNNEISEKSEIFDDQFSVERPDGSNFTLKIRSTKLEDSAMYFCASRPFGGRGETQYFGPGTRLLVL.